This T cell receptor beta chain was captured by sequencing in a study of blood T cell repertoires in COVID-19. Study background: Italy, Spain and the United States were the sources of the convalescent and acute COVID-19 samples. PBMCs, B-cell-depleted T cells, or T cells were the source of the cDNA or gDNA that made up the material.

The CDR3 is 14 amino acids. Per germline, CDR1 MDHEN and CDR2 SYDVKM. Between the trimmed V and J ends, which lost 2 bases and 2 bases, there was a span of 8 bases. In the study's own analysis: Reference gene primers were amplified, and this amplification served to estimate nucleated cell counts. The assay was immunoSEQ multiplex PCR, and TCRdb's table has in-frame clones only and misses some. For V, J and clone size, that table is used; D and trimming come from the DNA. Found here are approximately 250,000 clones, approximately 83% of them singletons; the top ten hold roughly 5.5%. This sequence was found in a human donor in a cohort sampled during active COVID-19. This chain joins TRBV28 and TRBJ2-3; the D gene is possibly TRBD2 (6 bases). Sequencing was done on a sample of peripheral blood. The CDR3 loop reads CASSLAGNTDTQYF. Written as DNA, the CDR3 is TGTGCCAGCAGTTTAGCGGGAAACACAGATACGCAGTATTTT.